This record concerns one TCR beta chain sequence. The sample is drawn from a study of blood T cell repertoires in COVID-19. For the study at large: Italy, Spain and the United States were the sources of the convalescent and acute COVID-19 samples.

There are 15 residues in the CDR3. Germline CDR1 is SEHNR and CDR2 is FQNEAQ (reference sequence). The junction had 12 bases not matched to a gene; V was cut back by 9 bases and J by 4 bases. In the original processing: It was from reference gene primer amplification that nucleated cell counts were estimated. Generated by immunoSEQ multiplex PCR, the TCRdb table keeps only in-frame clones and is missing some. V and J calls and clone size are those listed in that table; D and trimming were worked out from the DNA. The profile covers about 84,000 clones, with around three quarters appearing a single time and less than 7.5% taken by the ten largest.

The chain carries TRBV7-9 and TRBJ2-3, with TRBD1 matching 8 bases. The sample taken for sequencing was peripheral blood. This receptor was obtained from a middle-aged man with active or convalescent COVID-19. The CDR3 region has the DNA TGTGCCAGACCTGAGGACAGGGTGGCACCAGATACGCAGTATTTT. Protein product: CARPEDRVAPDTQYF. The full variable domain, its missing parts supplied by reference TRBV7-9 and TRBJ2-3, is DTGVSQNPRHKITKRGQNVTFRCDPISEHNRLYWYRQTLGQGPEFLTYFQNEAQLEKSRLLSDRFSAERPKGSFSTLEIQRTEQGDSAMYLCARPEDRVAPDTQYFGPGTRLTVL.